This is a list of T cell receptor beta chains from one sample in a study of T cells after yellow fever vaccination. TCRdb re-called the 5' RACE reads through MiXCR, storing one row per CDR3 protein. This repertoire shows roughly 330,000 distinct CDR3 sequences, 4% found once; its top ten account for roughly 26%. The sequencing used PBMCs, collected 5 days after the yellow fever booster vaccination. These receptors all stem from a man between 18 and 29 years old who received the YFV17D yellow fever vaccine. Each CDR3 is given with its conserved first and last residue. The order of the fields is J gene, clone size, V gene, D gene, CDR3 protein, CDR3 DNA. A D gene is named only where the DNA matches it firmly. Clone size, where shown, is once, few, many, or a class for clones that have expanded.

J: TRBJ1-1; size: many; V: TRBV5-1; D: -; CDR3: CASSRGVSNTEAFF; DNA: TGCGCCAGCAGCAGGGGGGTGTCGAACACTGAAGCTTTCTTT
J: TRBJ2-2; size: -; V: TRBV27; D: -; CDR3: CASSLSWGGGELFF; DNA: TGTGCCAGCAGTTTATCGTGGGGAGGCGGGGAGCTGTTTTTT
J: TRBJ1-6; size: -; V: TRBV20-1; D: TRBD1; CDR3: CSAPGQASPLHF; DNA: TGCAGTGCTCCGGGACAGGCTTCACCCCTCCACTTT
J: TRBJ1-5; size: -; V: TRBV19; D: -; CDR3: CASSIRYYSNQPQHF; DNA: TGTGCCAGTAGTATCCGGTATTATAGCAATCAGCCCCAGCATTTT
J: TRBJ2-7; size: few; V: TRBV20-1; D: TRBD2; CDR3: CSARDLRTSGAYEQYF; DNA: TGCAGTGCTAGAGATCTCAGAACTAGCGGGGCCTACGAGCAGTACTTC
J: TRBJ2-5; size: -; V: TRBV6-2/TRBV6-3; D: -; CDR3: CASTTRQGGPETQYF; DNA: TGTGCCAGCACAACTCGTCAGGGTGGTCCAGAGACCCAGTACTTC
J: TRBJ2-7; size: -; V: TRBV12-3/TRBV12-4; D: -; CDR3: CASSSGVYEQYF; DNA: TGTGCCAGCAGTTCGGGGGTCTACGAGCAGTACTTC
J: TRBJ2-1; size: -; V: TRBV29-1; D: -; CDR3: CSVGRGREGRQFF; DNA: TGCAGCGTTGGTAGGGGTAGGGAAGGGAGGCAGTTCTTC
J: TRBJ2-7; size: -; V: TRBV19; D: -; CDR3: CASRRKGLSPYEQYF; DNA: TGTGCCAGTAGGAGGAAGGGCCTCTCACCCTACGAGCAGTACTTC
J: TRBJ1-3; size: -; V: TRBV5-1; D: -; CDR3: CASSLETDPRATIYF; DNA: TGCGCCAGCAGCTTGGAGACAGACCCCCGTGCAACCATATATTTT
J: TRBJ2-2; size: few; V: TRBV6-2/TRBV6-3; D: TRBD1; CDR3: CASRTGIGFGELFF; DNA: TGTGCCAGCAGGACAGGGATCGGGTTCGGGGAGCTGTTTTTT
J: TRBJ2-5; size: -; V: TRBV7-2; D: TRBD2; CDR3: CASSLTSGGVQETQYF; DNA: TGTGCCAGCAGCTTAACTAGCGGGGGGGTTCAAGAGACCCAGTACTTC
J: TRBJ2-2; size: many; V: TRBV19; D: -; CDR3: CASSSDSYTGELFF; DNA: TGTGCCAGTAGTTCCGACAGTTACACCGGGGAGCTGTTTTTT
J: TRBJ2-7; size: -; V: TRBV27; D: TRBD1; CDR3: CASSFHRGYYEQYF; DNA: TGTGCCAGCAGTTTTCACAGGGGCTACTACGAGCAGTACTTC
J: TRBJ2-4; size: -; V: TRBV20-1; D: TRBD2; CDR3: CSARVGSGGPQNIQYF; DNA: TGCAGTGCTAGAGTTGGTAGCGGGGGGCCCCAAAACATTCAGTACTTC
J: TRBJ2-2; size: once; V: TRBV5-4; D: -; CDR3: CASSLAAGSRTGELFF; DNA: TGTGCCAGCAGCTTGGCCGCAGGTTCCCGCACCGGGGAGCTGTTTTTT
J: TRBJ1-2; size: many; V: TRBV11-2; D: -; CDR3: CASSMGKGYTF; DNA: TGTGCCAGCAGCATGGGGAAAGGCTACACCTTC
J: TRBJ1-4; size: -; V: TRBV7-9; D: TRBD1; CDR3: CASSPRTGVNEKLFF; DNA: TGTGCCAGCAGCCCACGGACAGGGGTTAATGAAAAACTGTTTTTT
J: TRBJ1-1; size: many; V: TRBV7-9; D: -; CDR3: CASSVTLEAFF; DNA: TGTGCCAGCAGCGTAACCCTTGAAGCTTTCTTT
J: TRBJ1-6; size: -; V: TRBV15; D: -; CDR3: CATSRETGTWSPLHF; DNA: TGTGCCACCAGCAGAGAAACAGGGACATGGTCACCCCTCCACTTT
J: TRBJ2-2; size: few; V: TRBV12-3/TRBV12-4; D: TRBD2; CDR3: CASKPGLAGGDTGELFF; DNA: TGTGCCAGCAAGCCGGGACTAGCGGGGGGCGACACCGGGGAGCTGTTTTTT
J: TRBJ1-4; size: few; V: TRBV5-6; D: -; CDR3: CASSLTGKDEKLFF; DNA: TGTGCCAGCAGCTTGACGGGGAAGGATGAAAAACTGTTTTTT
J: TRBJ2-7; size: few; V: TRBV18; D: -; CDR3: CASSHKRTDEQYF; DNA: TGTGCCAGCTCACATAAGAGGACTGACGAGCAGTACTTC
J: TRBJ2-6; size: -; V: TRBV20-1; D: -; CDR3: CSAPRPFTGANVLTF; DNA: TGCAGTGCCCCTCGTCCATTTACTGGGGCCAACGTCCTGACTTTC
J: TRBJ2-3; size: many; V: TRBV29-1; D: TRBD1; CDR3: CSGRDREPDTQYF; DNA: TGCAGCGGGCGGGACAGGGAACCAGATACGCAGTATTTT
J: TRBJ2-5; size: -; V: TRBV12-2; D: -; CDR3: CASRRRPLSGGEETQYF; DNA: TGTGCAAGTCGCCGGAGGCCACTAAGCGGGGGGGAAGAGACCCAGTACTTC
J: TRBJ1-1; size: many; V: TRBV7-2; D: -; CDR3: CASRPALSRAFF; DNA: TGTGCCAGCAGGCCCGCCCTCTCTCGGGCTTTCTTT